These T cell receptor beta chains were read from a single sample in a study of shared clonotypes between healthy human individuals. Libraries were prepared by immunoSEQ multiplex PCR; TCRdb keeps only in-frame clonotypes and omits some of them. The sample consists of about 750,000 clones, about 92% of them appearing once. The sample consisted of naive CD8+ T cells sorted from blood. The receptor set was obtained from a man aged 25 to 45 in good health. Both conserved end residues are part of each CDR3. A D gene is named only where the DNA matches it firmly. Clone size appears in some rows only: once, few, many, or a class for an expanded clone.

J gene,V gene,D gene,clone size,CDR3 protein,CDR3 DNA
TRBJ1-1,TRBV27,NA,NA,CASSLSRGRTEAFF,TGTGCCAGCAGTTTGTCCAGGGGTCGGACTGAAGCTTTCTTT
TRBJ2-7,TRBV7-9,TRBD1,NA,CASSFRDSSYEQYF,TGTGCCAGCAGCTTCCGGGACAGCTCCTACGAGCAGTACTTC
TRBJ2-1,TRBV14,TRBD2,NA,CASSQRWTSDNEQFF,TGTGCCAGCAGCCAAAGGTGGACTAGCGACAATGAGCAGTTCTTC
TRBJ2-7,TRBV29-1,NA,NA,CSVNDAYF,TGCAGCGTGAACGACGCTTACTTC
TRBJ2-7,TRBV11-2,NA,NA,CASSFGTLYEQYF,TGTGCCAGCAGCTTTGGGACCCTTTACGAGCAGTACTTC
TRBJ1-1,TRBV29-1,NA,once,CSHLGAYEAFF,TGCAGCCACCTGGGGGCCTATGAAGCTTTCTTT
TRBJ2-7,TRBV6-5,NA,NA,CASSYFSGEQYF,TGTGCCAGCAGTTACTTCAGCGGCGAGCAGTACTTC
TRBJ2-3,TRBV11-2,TRBD2,NA,CASSSRRDYRTDTQYF,TGTGCCAGCAGCTCACGCCGGGACTATCGCACAGATACGCAGTATTTT
TRBJ2-3,TRBV9,TRBD2,once,CASSPSGRAADTQYF,TGTGCCAGCAGCCCTAGCGGGAGAGCGGCAGATACGCAGTATTTT
TRBJ1-1,TRBV6-1,NA,NA,CASAWEGSEAFF,TGTGCCAGCGCTTGGGAGGGGTCTGAAGCTTTCTTT
TRBJ1-1,TRBV6-1,NA,once,CASSALWTNTEAFF,TGTGCCAGCAGTGCCCTGTGGACTAACACTGAAGCTTTCTTT
TRBJ1-2,TRBV9,NA,few,CASSTRGHGYTF,TGTGCCAGCAGCACGCGGGGTCATGGCTACACCTTC
TRBJ2-7,TRBV25-1,NA,NA,CASSHWEVSEQYF,TGTGCCAGCAGTCATTGGGAGGTTTCCGAGCAGTACTTC
TRBJ2-3,TRBV29-1,NA,NA,CSVEGRASDSTDTQYF,TGCAGCGTTGAGGGGCGGGCTAGCGATAGCACAGATACGCAGTATTTT
TRBJ2-1,TRBV7-9,TRBD2,NA,CASILAGGPNEQFF,TGTGCCAGCATTTTAGCGGGAGGGCCTAATGAGCAGTTCTTC
TRBJ2-1,TRBV15,TRBD1,NA,CATSRGGQGDAWDEQFF,TGTGCCACCAGCAGAGGAGGCCAGGGGGACGCTTGGGATGAGCAGTTCTTC
TRBJ2-6,TRBV19,NA,NA,CASSINMVGANVLTF,TGTGCCAGTAGTATTAACATGGTGGGGGCCAACGTCCTGACTTTC
TRBJ2-1,TRBV7-9,TRBD2,NA,CASSLPEGLGLTNEQFF,TGTGCCAGCAGCTTACCTGAGGGACTAGGGCTGACCAATGAGCAGTTCTTC
TRBJ2-7,TRBV11-3,TRBD1,NA,CASSTGTGSEQYF,TGTGCCAGCAGCACGGGGACAGGAAGCGAGCAGTACTTC
TRBJ2-1,TRBV5-6,NA,NA,CASSLKLEDSLYNEQFF,TGTGCCAGCAGCTTAAAACTGGAGGATAGCCTCTACAATGAGCAGTTCTTC
TRBJ1-1,TRBV9,NA,NA,CASRSSDQMNTEAFF,TGTGCCAGCAGATCCTCCGACCAGATGAACACTGAAGCTTTCTTT
TRBJ2-4,TRBV27,TRBD1,once,CASSLSWGQWGNIQYF,TGTGCCAGCAGTTTATCGTGGGGACAGTGGGGAAACATTCAGTACTTC
TRBJ1-2,TRBV20-1,NA,NA,CSARQDYGYTF,TGCAGTGCCAGACAGGACTATGGCTACACCTTC
TRBJ2-1,TRBV10-2,NA,NA,CASALGDYNEQFF,TGCGCCAGCGCGTTGGGGGACTACAATGAGCAGTTCTTC
TRBJ2-6,TRBV30,NA,NA,CAWGGSGANVLTF,TGTGCCTGGGGAGGCTCTGGGGCCAACGTCCTGACTTTC
TRBJ2-7,TRBV9,NA,NA,CASSVADSFRNYEQYF,TGTGCCAGCAGCGTTGCGGACAGCTTTAGGAACTACGAGCAGTACTTC
TRBJ1-2,TRBV4-2,TRBD1,NA,CASAGETGLNYGYTF,TGTGCCTCCGCCGGGGAGACAGGGTTGAACTATGGCTACACCTTC
TRBJ2-7,TRBV5-1,NA,NA,CASRETYEQYF,TGCGCCAGCCGAGAGACCTACGAGCAGTACTTC
TRBJ2-3,TRBV9,TRBD2,NA,CASSVVSGRATDTQYF,TGTGCCAGCAGCGTAGTTAGCGGGAGGGCCACAGATACGCAGTATTTT
TRBJ1-2,TRBV27,NA,NA,CASTPGGGRRGYTF,TGTGCCAGCACCCCTGGGGGGGGTCGGCGTGGCTACACCTTC
TRBJ2-1,TRBV4-1,TRBD1,few,CASSQGTGYNEQFF,TGCGCCAGCAGCCAAGGGACAGGTTACAATGAGCAGTTCTTC
TRBJ1-5,TRBV27,NA,NA,CASSLFRNQPQHF,TGTGCCAGCAGTTTATTTCGTAATCAGCCCCAGCATTTT
TRBJ2-7,TRBV4-1,NA,NA,CASSQEADTEYYEQYF,TGCGCCAGCAGCCAAGAGGCTGACACGGAATACTACGAGCAGTACTTC
TRBJ2-3,TRBV7-2,TRBD2,NA,CASSLIVAGGLGTDTQYF,TGTGCCAGCAGCTTAATAGTAGCGGGAGGGTTAGGCACAGATACGCAGTATTTT
TRBJ2-7,TRBV7-9,NA,NA,CASSPTSRVPYEQYF,TGTGCCAGCAGCCCAACGAGCCGGGTTCCCTACGAGCAGTACTTC
TRBJ2-7,TRBV28,NA,once,CASSSPGAYEQYF,TGTGCCAGCAGTTCCCCCGGAGCGTACGAGCAGTACTTC
TRBJ2-3,TRBV5-1,NA,NA,CASSPPSAVSDTQYF,TGCGCCAGCAGCCCCCCGTCGGCAGTATCAGATACGCAGTATTTT
TRBJ2-1,TRBV27,NA,NA,CASSLSSGDSSYNEQFF,TGTGCCAGCAGTTTATCTAGCGGAGATAGCTCCTACAATGAGCAGTTCTTC
TRBJ1-4,TRBV27,NA,few,CASSLLGGGEKLFF,TGTGCCAGCAGTTTATTGGGGGGCGGTGAAAAACTGTTTTTT
TRBJ1-4,TRBV20-1,NA,NA,CSARKDSNLFF,TGCAGTGCTAGAAAGGACAGTAATCTGTTTTTT
TRBJ2-1,TRBV5-8,TRBD1,once,CASSHRQGRYNEQFF,TGTGCCAGCAGCCATAGACAGGGGCGATACAATGAGCAGTTCTTC
TRBJ2-3,TRBV9,NA,NA,CASKKTGADPPSTDTQYF,TGTGCCAGCAAGAAGACGGGGGCGGACCCCCCTAGCACAGATACGCAGTATTTT
TRBJ2-1,TRBV7-9,TRBD2,NA,CASSPSRLASGYNEQFF,TGTGCCAGCAGCCCGAGTAGGTTGGCTAGCGGATACAATGAGCAGTTCTTC
TRBJ1-1,TRBV29-1,NA,NA,CSVSGKVYNTEAFF,TGCAGCGTTTCTGGGAAAGTGTATAATACTGAAGCTTTCTTT
TRBJ1-5,TRBV15,NA,NA,CATSPRDRGSNQPQHF,TGTGCCACCAGCCCCAGGGACCGGGGGAGCAATCAGCCCCAGCATTTT
TRBJ2-1,TRBV15,TRBD1,NA,CATSTDRGLNNEQFF,TGTGCCACCAGCACGGACAGGGGTCTTAACAATGAGCAGTTCTTC
TRBJ1-1,TRBV5-6,TRBD1,NA,CASSSGGGGAEAFF,TGTGCCAGCAGCTCCGGGGGAGGGGGCGCAGAAGCTTTCTTT
TRBJ2-5,TRBV5-1,TRBD2,NA,CASSTGGTSVLRETQYF,TGCGCCAGCAGCACGGGGGGGACTAGCGTGTTACGGGAGACCCAGTACTTC
TRBJ2-3,TRBV7-9,NA,once,CASSFPVTGELGDTQYF,TGTGCCAGCAGCTTTCCCGTCACGGGGGAGTTGGGAGATACGCAGTATTTT
TRBJ1-4,TRBV29-1,NA,once,CSVEEVQGPGLRGEKLFF,TGCAGCGTTGAAGAGGTGCAGGGGCCCGGGCTGCGTGGCGAAAAACTGTTTTTT
TRBJ2-7,TRBV7-9,NA,once,CASSHLAGTPSYEQYF,TGTGCCAGCAGCCATCTCGCCGGGACCCCGTCTTACGAGCAGTACTTC
TRBJ2-1,TRBV13,NA,NA,CASSLETPSEQFF,TGTGCCAGCAGCTTAGAGACGCCCAGTGAGCAGTTCTTC
TRBJ2-1,TRBV2,TRBD2,few,CASEGLGGNEQFF,TGTGCCAGCGAAGGACTAGGCGGCAATGAGCAGTTCTTC
TRBJ2-1,TRBV4-1,NA,NA,CASSQEPSEDEQFF,TGCGCCAGCAGCCAAGAGCCTAGCGAGGATGAGCAGTTCTTC
TRBJ2-7,TRBV15,NA,NA,CATSGGKGSYEQYF,TGTGCCACCAGCGGCGGGAAAGGGAGTTACGAGCAGTACTTC
TRBJ2-5,TRBV5-4,NA,NA,CASSTKLEVGETQYF,TGTGCCAGCAGCACCAAACTGGAGGTGGGAGAGACCCAGTACTTC